This T cell receptor (beta chain) was documented in a study of sequential checkpoint blockade in melanoma (dated by TCRdb to the late 2010s). Regarding the study in general: In a 1:1 randomization, patients received either first-line nivolumab then ipilimumab (arm A) or ipilimumab then nivolumab (arm B). Both trial sequences were followed by maintenance nivolumab. For around 21 patients, matched tumor biopsies were obtained before treatment and at week 13, following single-agent nivolumab (arm A) or ipilimumab (arm B). DNA from around 95 pretreatment melanoma tumor samples underwent TCRbeta immunosequencing. About four fifths of the matched tumor biopsy pairs taken before and after treatment were from the same lesion. Overall study outcomes, separate from this receptor: Patients with increases in tumor T-cell fraction and clonality by week 13 were approximately 30 times more likely to achieve clinical benefit. Among patients in arm A, the nivolumab-first arm, pretreatment tumor TIL clonality was associated with response (P = .04). Tumor T-cell fraction and clonality were found to correlate with PD-L1 staining and CD8+ T-cell counts but not with mutational load. The model for predicting response that combines TCR metrics with mutation burden needs to be validated in larger, independent patient cohorts. Within-arm analyses of tumor T-cell fraction were constrained by small sample sizes and reduced statistical power.

A word on this clone: Its antigen remains unidentified. Per-base quality was not reported, and no clone a single base away is much larger than it.

The immunoSEQ Assay was used to immunosequence TCRbeta CDR3 regions from genomic DNA. Before high-throughput sequencing, genomic DNA was amplified using bias-controlled multiplex PCR. Per the source publication's procedure: To quantify the absolute abundance of each unique TCRbeta CDR3 region, the sequences were collapsed and filtered. Clonality, defined as 1 minus Pielou's evenness, was calculated using only productive rearrangements. Tumor T-cell fraction was calculated by normalizing TCRbeta template counts to usable DNA, which was estimated from several housekeeping genes. A previously published method was used to identify clones with significantly greater frequencies in on-treatment samples than in baseline samples. TCRdb obtained this table from immuneACCESS and retained in-frame rearrangements with V and J assigned. These tables miss some clones; where compared with another copy, unresolved V genes account for less than half of the shortfall, and the remainder is unexplained. V, J and clone size reflect that table, while D and trimming were determined from the DNA. Counted in this sample were some 9,200 clones; approximately 23% of them appeared once. The ten largest clones represent roughly a tenth of the sample.

V loses 4 bases, J loses 2 bases, and the germline ends lie 15 bases apart. The CDR3 runs 15 residues from the cysteine to the phenylalanine. The read is trimmed to its CDR3 DNA, 45 bases read in frame from base 1. The germline V gene sets CDR1 to MNHGY and CDR2 to SAAAGT. This specimen's treatment or condition label, interpreted: randomized to nivolumab then ipilimumab (arm A) or the reverse (arm B). Prior DNA-damaging chemotherapy had not been received by any trial patient. Samples were obtained from patients with melanoma enrolled in CheckMate 064, a randomized, open-label phase II trial of sequential checkpoint blockade. Genomic DNA from formalin-fixed paraffin-embedded (FFPE) tissue samples served as the input for tumor TCR sequencing.

The rearranged chain carries TRBV6-8 and TRBJ2-7; TRBD2 is a possible D gene, resting on 7 matching bases. The source is a human donor with melanoma. The starting material was tumor tissue (inferred from file names), obtained from a patient given nivolumab and ipilimumab in sequence. CDR3 reads: CASSLWRGPTYEQYF. The DNA reads TGTGCCAGCAGTTTGTGGCGGGGGCCCACCTACGAGCAGTACTTC.